Listed below are T cell receptor beta chains from one sample, sequenced in a study of radiotherapy plus CTLA-4 blockade in lung cancer. TCRdb keeps only in-frame clones here, not all; method: immunoSEQ multiplex PCR. This table has about 48,000 clones, 75% to 90% appearing once. Sequenced material: peripheral blood, taken from a patient treated with radiotherapy plus ipilimumab. Receptor source: a human donor with non-small cell lung cancer that progressed on radiotherapy plus ipilimumab. Some clones in this sample may be carry-over from other donors' samples. Both conserved end residues are part of each CDR3. D genes are given only for firm matches. Clone size is stated in some rows and not others, as once, few, many or a class when expanded.

abundance	d_gene	v_gene	j_gene	CDR3nt	CDR3aa
NA	TRBD2	TRBV18	TRBJ2-7	TGTGCCAGCTCACCACAAAGGCCGGGGGGGTACTCAGCCGAGCAGTACTTC	CASSPQRPGGYSAEQYF
NA	TRBD1	TRBV5-6	TRBJ2-7	TGTGCCAGCAGTAGTACAGGGGCGAGTCAGTACTTC	CASSSTGASQYF
NA	TRBD2	TRBV9	TRBJ2-3	TGTGCCAGCGAAGGACTAGCGGGGGGGACTAGCACAGATACGCAGTATTTT	CASEGLAGGTSTDTQYF
NA	NA	TRBV6-6	TRBJ2-7	TGTGCCAGCAGTTACGCCCCCGTCGGCTACGAGCAGTACTTC	CASSYAPVGYEQYF
NA	TRBD2	TRBV6-1	TRBJ2-3	TGTGCCAGCAGTGAATTTGGGCAGAGCGGGGGGGCCTTGACAGATACGCAGTATTTT	CASSEFGQSGGALTDTQYF
NA	TRBD1	TRBV4-1	TRBJ2-7	TGCGCCAGCAGAACGTCCGGGACAGTGTCGGAGCAGTACTTC	CASRTSGTVSEQYF
NA	TRBD1	TRBV29-1	TRBJ1-2	TGCAGCGTTGGGGACAGCTACCACCAGGACTATGGCTACACCTTC	CSVGDSYHQDYGYTF
NA	TRBD1	TRBV9	TRBJ1-3	TGTGCCAGCAGCCCCGGGACAGGGGGAAACACCATATATTTT	CASSPGTGGNTIYF
NA	TRBD1	TRBV12-5	TRBJ1-5	TGTGCTAGTGGTTTGAACAGGGGGCAGGGTCAGCCCCAGCATTTT	CASGLNRGQGQPQHF
NA	NA	TRBV4-3	TRBJ2-2	TGCGCCAGCAGCTCAGTGCGGGGGCGTAGGGCCGGGGAGCTGTTTTTT	CASSSVRGRRAGELFF
NA	NA	TRBV5-8	TRBJ2-2	TGTGCCAGCAGCTCAGGTTTCCTGAACACCGGGGAGCTGTTTTTT	CASSSGFLNTGELFF
NA	TRBD1	TRBV10-3	TRBJ2-7	TGTGCCATCACGAGTGGGCAGGGGGCCTCGGGGCAGTACTTC	CAITSGQGASGQYF
NA	TRBD1	TRBV19	TRBJ2-1	TGTGCCAGTAGTATCGGTCAGGGGGTGGGTGAGCAGTTCTTC	CASSIGQGVGEQFF
NA	NA	TRBV5-1	TRBJ2-7	TGCGCCAGCAGCTTGGCAGGTCCAAAGGCCCACGAGCAGTACTTC	CASSLAGPKAHEQYF
NA	TRBD1	TRBV29-1	TRBJ1-2	TGCAGCGTTCGGGACAGGCAAAACTATGGCTACACCTTC	CSVRDRQNYGYTF
NA	TRBD1	TRBV6-1	TRBJ1-4	TGTGCCAGCAGTGAAATACAGGGGGCAGGGGGTAATGAAAAACTGTTTTTT	CASSEIQGAGGNEKLFF
once	NA	TRBV7-7	TRBJ2-7	TGTGCCAGCAGCCCGAGTCGGGGGTCCTACGAGCAGTACTTC	CASSPSRGSYEQYF
NA	NA	TRBV9	TRBJ2-7	TGTGCCAGCAGCGTAAAAGCGTCGAGCTCCTACGAGCAGTACTTC	CASSVKASSSYEQYF
NA	NA	TRBV28	TRBJ1-1	TGTGCCAGCAGTTTGAACGGTGAAGCTTTCTTT	CASSLNGEAFF
NA	NA	TRBV6-5	TRBJ1-1	TGTGCCAGCAGTTATCAGGTGAACACTGAAGCTTTCTTT	CASSYQVNTEAFF
NA	TRBD1	TRBV10-3	TRBJ1-1	TGTGCCATCAGGGACAGGGGTGCTGAAGCTTTCTTT	CAIRDRGAEAFF
NA	NA	TRBV4-1	TRBJ1-5	TGCGCCAGCAGCCAAGATGGAGGGCCCCAGCATTTT	CASSQDGGPQHF
once	TRBD1	TRBV6-1	TRBJ2-2	TGTGCCAGCAAACACAGGGGGACGAGCACCGGGGAGCTGTTTTTT	CASKHRGTSTGELFF
NA	NA	TRBV5-1	TRBJ2-3	TGCGCCAGCAGCTCACAGGGCATTCGCACAGATACGCAGTATTTT	CASSSQGIRTDTQYF
few	NA	TRBV7-9	TRBJ1-5	TGTGCCAGCAGCCCCGACACGAATCAGCCCCAGCATTTT	CASSPDTNQPQHF
once	TRBD1	TRBV5-1	TRBJ2-2	TGCGCCAGCAGTCGGGACAGATACACCGGGGAGCTGTTTTTT	CASSRDRYTGELFF
NA	NA	TRBV9	TRBJ2-1	TGTGCCAGCAGCGCCCAGGGATACAATGAGCAGTTCTTC	CASSAQGYNEQFF
NA	TRBD1	TRBV4-3	TRBJ1-1	TGCGCCAGCAGCTTCCGACAGGGGGCCGGGAACACTGAAGCTTTCTTT	CASSFRQGAGNTEAFF
few	NA	TRBV5-1	TRBJ1-4	TGCGCCAGCAGCTACATCGGGGGGGGCGCGAATGAAAAACTGTTTTTT	CASSYIGGGANEKLFF
NA	NA	TRBV13	TRBJ1-1	TGTGCCAGCAGCTTACCCAGGGCTTATGAAGCTTTCTTT	CASSLPRAYEAFF
NA	NA	TRBV7-2	TRBJ1-4	TGTGCCAGCAGCTTAGCGCGGACAGCTAATGAAAAACTGTTTTTT	CASSLARTANEKLFF
few	TRBD2	TRBV7-9	TRBJ2-1	TGTGCCAGCAGCGGTAGCGGGAACGAGATTGAGCAGTTCTTC	CASSGSGNEIEQFF
NA	NA	TRBV19	TRBJ2-3	TGTGCCAGTAGTGGAGGGACCACAGATACGCAGTATTTT	CASSGGTTDTQYF
NA	NA	TRBV27	TRBJ2-7	TGTGCCAGCAGTTTTTCGGGCTCCTACGAGCAGTACTTC	CASSFSGSYEQYF
NA	NA	TRBV12-5	TRBJ1-1	TGTGCTAGTGGTTTGGGGACGGAGGGAACTGAAGCTTTCTTT	CASGLGTEGTEAFF
NA	NA	TRBV6-5	TRBJ2-4	TGTGCCAGCAGTTCTGCCGCCTCGGGAAACATTCAGTACTTC	CASSSAASGNIQYF
NA	TRBD2	TRBV6-4	TRBJ2-3	TGTGCCAGCAGTGACTCTGCTGGGGCGGGGGGTCAAGATACGCAGTATTTT	CASSDSAGAGGQDTQYF
NA	NA	TRBV29-1	TRBJ2-2	TGCAGCTACGGACAAAACACCGGGGAGCTGTTTTTT	CSYGQNTGELFF
once	NA	TRBV29-1	TRBJ2-7	TGCAGCGGGGGACATTCAATCTACGAGCAGTACTTC	CSGGHSIYEQYF
NA	TRBD2	TRBV5-4	TRBJ2-1	TGTGCCAGCACATTTAGCGGGAGGGCCCACAATGAGCAGTTCTTC	CASTFSGRAHNEQFF
NA	TRBD2	TRBV9	TRBJ2-1	TGTGCCAGCAGCGTCGGGGGACTAGCCCTTTCTGAGCAGTTCTTC	CASSVGGLALSEQFF
NA	TRBD2	TRBV7-8	TRBJ2-3	TGTGCCAGCAGCTTGAGGGGACTAGCGGGAGTCACAGATACGCAGTATTTT	CASSLRGLAGVTDTQYF
NA	NA	TRBV2	TRBJ2-3	TGTGCCAGCAGTTACGGGGGGCCCTCAGATACGCAGTATTTT	CASSYGGPSDTQYF
NA	TRBD2	TRBV27	TRBJ2-1	TGTGCCAGCAGTTTATTGGGGGGGAGGTCCTACAATGAGCAGTTCTTC	CASSLLGGRSYNEQFF
NA	TRBD1	TRBV27	TRBJ1-1	TGTGCCAGCAGGATAAACAGGGGGCTCACTGAAGCTTTCTTT	CASRINRGLTEAFF
NA	NA	TRBV6-6	TRBJ1-1	TGTGCCAGCCATACAGGGATGAACGATGAAGCTTTCTTT	CASHTGMNDEAFF
few	NA	TRBV10-3	TRBJ1-5	TGTGCCATCAGTGAGTCGTGGGGGGAACAGCCCCAGCATTTT	CAISESWGEQPQHF
few	TRBD1	TRBV4-1	TRBJ2-7	TGCGCCAGCAGCCAGGGACAGGGCTTTACGTCCTACGAGCAGTACTTC	CASSQGQGFTSYEQYF
NA	NA	TRBV5-6	TRBJ1-4	TGTGCCAGCAGCAAATCGGGACTCCGGAATGAAAAACTGTTTTTT	CASSKSGLRNEKLFF
NA	TRBD2	TRBV4-3	TRBJ2-3	TGCGCCAGCCAAGGGGTAGCGGGAGCGGCTGATACGCAGTATTTT	CASQGVAGAADTQYF
NA	NA	TRBV27	TRBJ2-3	TGTGCCAGCAGTCCCCGGGGCACAGATACGCAGTATTTT	CASSPRGTDTQYF